Following are 29 T cell receptor beta chains from one sample sequenced in a study of T cell responses to AZD1222 COVID-19 vaccine. Clones were sequenced by immunoSEQ multiplex PCR, and TCRdb holds only the in-frame ones, with some missing. The table has nearly 110,000 clones, 85% to 95% seen once. The starting material was peripheral blood, obtained 28 days after the second AZD1222 dose. The receptor source for this set is an adult who received the AZD1222 COVID-19 vaccine.

The CDR3 nucleotides are TGTGCCAGTAGTCTCTTGGGGGCTGTGACGTCTGGGGCCAACGTCCTGACTTTC. Its protein product is CASSLLGAVTSGANVLTF. The chain uses TRBV19 and TRBJ2-6; D perhaps matches TRBD1 (6 bases). Germline CDR1 LNHDA, CDR2 SQIVND (reference sequence). This CDR3 comprises 18 residues. Between the trimmed V and J ends, which lost 5 bases and 1 base, there was a span of 18 bases.

The genes are TRBV2 and TRBJ2-1; D is possibly TRBD2 (6 bases). The CDR3 spans 16 residues. Per germline, CDR1 SNHLY and CDR2 FYNNEI. Trimming removed 2 bases at V and 1 base at J, with 12 bases between. CDR3 DNA: TGTGCCAGCAGTGAACGGGGGAAGGGATCCTACAATGAGCAGTTCTTC. Amino acids: CASSERGKGSYNEQFF.

The chain links TRBV7-6 to TRBJ1-6; 11 bases align to TRBD1. Germline V lookup: CDR1 SGHVS, CDR2 FNYEAQ. Trimming at V came to 1 base and at J to 13 bases, leaving 6 bases not matched to a gene. CDR3 length: 15 residues. The CDR3 DNA reads as TGTGCCAGCAGCTTAGGGGGGACAGGGGGGTCGCCCCTCCACTTT. Translation: CASSLGGTGGSPLHF.

The CDR3 spells CASSLLAGGFEQFF. The CDR3 DNA reads as TGCGCCAGCAGCTTACTAGCGGGGGGTTTTGAGCAGTTCTTC. This chain joins TRBV5-1 and TRBJ2-1, with 12 bases fitting TRBD2. With 2 bases clipped from V and 9 bases from J, the junction kept 3 bases outside the gene matches. The CDR3 runs to 14 residues. The germline gives CDR1 SGHRS, CDR2 YFSETQ.

This chain uses TRBV20-1 with TRBJ1-1; D is unresolved. Trimming took off 4 bases at V and 11 bases at J, with 14 bases between the two ends. Looked up from germline, CDR1 is DFQATT and CDR2 is SNEGSKA (reference sequence). This CDR3 is 11 amino acids long. CDR3 loop: CSATGLGLAFF. CDR3 nucleotides: TGCAGTGCTACGGGCCTCGGCTTGGCTTTCTTT.

The genes are TRBV2 and TRBJ2-5, with D possibly matching TRBD2 (6 bases). This CDR3 is 15 amino acids long. Trimming shortened V by 3 bases and J by 5 bases, and 16 bases separated the two germline ends. From germline, CDR1 is SNHLY and CDR2 FYNNEI. In nucleotides, the CDR3 is TGTGCCAGCAGTGACCGCGGCACTAGCTGGGAGACCCAGTACTTC. Amino acids: CASSDRGTSWETQYF.

This chain connects TRBV7-2 to TRBJ1-5, with TRBD1 as a possible D gene (5 bases). This CDR3 has 15 residues. Germline V gives CDR1 SGHTA, CDR2 FQGNSA. V dropped 5 bases and J dropped 4 bases, with 15 bases sitting between them. CDR3 protein: CASSRDGKRNQPQHF. The CDR3 DNA follows: TGTGCCAGCAGCCGGGACGGTAAAAGGAATCAGCCCCAGCATTTT.

This clone occurred once. The CDR3 nucleotides are TGCGCCAGCAGCCTGACGGCCAATAATTCACCCCTCCACTTT. Translation gives CASSLTANNSPLHF. This chain connects TRBV4-3 to TRBJ1-6; D not certain. Trimming cost V 4 bases and J 5 bases, with 9 bases left between them. The CDR3 length is 14 residues. The germline V gene encodes CDR1 LGHNA and CDR2 YSLEER.

The chain links TRBV19 to TRBJ1-6; no clear D gene. Deletions cut 5 bases from V and 9 bases from J, with 14 bases between. This CDR3 is built from 14 residues. Germline V gene data show CDR1 as LNHDA and CDR2 as SQIVND (reference sequence). The CDR3 DNA sequence: TGTGCCAGTAGTGACAAGGGCTTGAGTTCACCCCTCCACTTT. Amino acid sequence: CASSDKGLSSPLHF.

The J gene is TRBJ2-2, the V gene TRBV29-1, with D tentatively TRBD1 or TRBD2 (5 bases each). This CDR3 has 13 residues. CDR1 and CDR2 from the germline V gene are SQVTM and ANQGSEA. The V and J ends lost 6 bases and 6 bases respectively, with 14 bases between them. In DNA, the CDR3 is TGCAGCGTAACCAACGGGACCGCCGGGGAGCTGTTTTTT. Residues: CSVTNGTAGELFF.

This clone was recorded only once. Mismatch with germline at one junction end may stem from a read error. J is TRBJ1-5 and V is TRBV19; D possibly corresponds to TRBD1 (5 bases). Per germline, CDR1 LNHDA and CDR2 SQIVND (reference sequence). CDR3 length equals 14 residues. CDR3 DNA: TGTGCCTGTAGTGGGGGAGGGCGCAATCAGCCCCAGCATTTT. It codes for CACSGGGRNQPQHF.

The chain has TRBV6-5 and TRBJ1-1; 7 bases line up with TRBD1. The ends lost 0 bases at V and 5 bases at J; junction bases unmatched: 6. The CDR3 extends over 15 amino acids. CDR1 is MNHEY and CDR2 is SVGAGI in the germline V gene. The CDR3: CASSYSSGGWTEAFF. The DNA for the CDR3 is TGTGCCAGCAGTTACTCTTCAGGGGGTTGGACTGAAGCTTTCTTT.

The table lists this clone with a few counts. V usage is TRBV7-7 and J usage is TRBJ2-1; 7 positions agree with TRBD1. The germline V gene encodes CDR1 SSHAT and CDR2 FNYEAQ (reference sequence). With V trimmed by 4 bases and J by 9 bases, 9 bases remained unmatched. CDR3 length equals 14 residues. CDR3 coding DNA: TGTGCCAGCAGCTCAGGACAGGTCTTCAGTGAGCAGTTCTTC. Amino acids: CASSSGQVFSEQFF.

The sample holds one count of this clone. The CDR3 is CASSRTGNYGYTF. The CDR3 bases are TGTGCCAGCAGCAGGACAGGGAACTATGGCTACACCTTC. J is TRBJ1-2 and V is TRBV7-8; 8 bases agree with TRBD1. V shed 5 bases, J shed 2 bases, and the junction held 1 base outside the gene matches. Germline V CDR1 and CDR2: SGHVS, FQNEAQ. The CDR3 is 13 residues long.

V is TRBV19 and J is TRBJ1-5; D is unresolved. Trimming left V 7 bases short and J 0 bases short, with 10 bases between. This CDR3 is 14 amino acids long. From germline, CDR1 is LNHDA and CDR2 SQIVND (reference sequence). The CDR3 loop reads CASNYRHSNQPQHF. DNA for the CDR3: TGTGCCAGTAACTACAGACATAGCAATCAGCCCCAGCATTTT.

The V call is TRBV27, the J call TRBJ2-7; D is unresolved. The CDR3 sequence is 12 residues long. Germline V CDR1 and CDR2: MNHEY, SMNVEV (reference sequence). The germline V and J ends were trimmed by 4 bases and 7 bases, with 11 bases remaining between them. The CDR3 bases are TGTGCCAGCAGTTATCATCCCGGGGAGCAGTACTTC. Its protein is CASSYHPGEQYF.

As for this clone: Germline and junction disagree at one end, which may indicate a read error. V and J are TRBV2 and TRBJ2-5; the match to TRBD1 covers 10 bases. CDR1 and CDR2 (germline): SNHLY, FYNNEI. The CDR3 is 13 residues long. The CDR3 region has the DNA TGTGCCAGCTGTGATTGGACAGGGGGGACCCAGTACTTC. Amino acids: CASCDWTGGTQYF.

This rearrangement joins TRBV9 to TRBJ1-3; TRBD1 agrees at 7 bases. With 0 bases clipped from V and 4 bases from J, the junction kept 7 bases outside the gene matches. This CDR3 comprises 16 residues. The V gene's germline CDR1 is SGDLS and CDR2 YYNGEE. The CDR3 reads CASSVGGGAGGNTIYF. The CDR3 region has the DNA TGTGCCAGCAGCGTAGGAGGGGGCGCGGGCGGAAACACCATATATTTT. Together with reference TRBV9 and TRBJ1-3, the CDR3 gives the full variable domain: DSGVTQTPKHLITATGQRVTLRCSPRSGDLSVYWYQQSLDQGLQFLIQYYNGEERAKGNILERFSAQQFPDLHSELNLSSLELGDSALYFCASSVGGGAGGNTIYFGEGSWLTVV.

The chain uses TRBV3-1 (or the pseudogene TRBV3-2) and TRBJ2-7, with TRBD2 matching over 15 bases. After removal of 4 bases from V and 10 bases from J, the junction contained 5 bases not matched to a gene. The germline V gene encodes CDR1 LGHDT and CDR2 YNNKEL (reference sequence). The CDR3 is 14 amino acids. The CDR3 reads CASSPGLAGGLQYF. The CDR3 bases are TGTGCCAGCAGCCCGGGACTAGCGGGGGGATTACAGTACTTC.

The rearrangement links TRBV28 to TRBJ2-7, with D perhaps TRBD1 (6 bases). V was pared by 4 bases and J by 3 bases, with 10 bases between. Germline CDR1 is MDHEN and CDR2 is SYDVKM. There are 13 residues in the CDR3. In nucleotides, the CDR3 is TGTGCCAGCAGTTCCGGACAGCACTACGAGCAGTACTTC. Its translation is CASSSGQHYEQYF.

The chain is built from TRBV12-5 and TRBJ2-3; 10 nucleotides agree with TRBD2. Trimming took 3 bases from V and 1 from J; bases not matched to a gene: 10. Germline lookup yields CDR1 LGHNT and CDR2 FRNRAP. The CDR3 runs to 18 residues. CDR3 sequence: CASGFPSSSGSGTDTQYF. In DNA, the CDR3 is TGTGCTAGTGGTTTCCCCTCCTCTAGCGGGAGTGGCACAGATACGCAGTATTTT. The full variable domain, with the rest looked up from reference TRBV12-5 and TRBJ2-3, is DARVTQTPRHKVTEMGQEVTMRCQPILGHNTVFWYRQTMMQGLELLAYFRNRAPLDDSGMPKDRFSAEMPDATLATLKIQPSEPRDSAVYFCASGFPSSSGSGTDTQYFGPGTRLTVL.

This clone was recorded only once. The rearrangement links TRBV18 to TRBJ1-1; 7 bases are shared with TRBD1. The ends lost 1 base at V and 6 bases at J; junction bases unmatched: 5. The CDR3 runs 14 residues. Germline V gene sequence: CDR1 KGHSH, CDR2 LQKENI. DNA for the CDR3: TGTGCCAGCTCACCACAGGGGGCGTCCCCTGAAGCTTTCTTT. Protein product: CASSPQGASPEAFF.

This chain's CDR3 is CASSLRLASLSYNEQFF. The DNA of the CDR3 is TGTGCCAGCAGCCTTAGACTAGCAAGCCTCTCCTACAATGAGCAGTTCTTC. This sequence joins TRBV7-9 and TRBJ2-1; 7 positions match TRBD2. After removal of 5 bases from V and 0 bases from J, the junction contained 10 bases not matched to a gene. The CDR3 consists of 17 residues. Germline V CDR1 and CDR2: SEHNR, FQNEAQ (reference sequence).

This clone has a single count. J is TRBJ2-5 and V is TRBV28, with D tentatively TRBD2 (5 bases). The germline V gene encodes CDR1 MDHEN and CDR2 SYDVKM. V was shortened by 5 bases and J by 5 bases, with 6 bases between the two germline ends. The CDR3 has 11 residues. CDR3 nucleotides: TGTGCCAGCAGTCCGGGGGAGACCCAGTACTTC. Protein product: CASSPGETQYF.

The chain combines TRBV7-9 with TRBJ2-7, with 8 bases that match TRBD1. This CDR3 comprises 14 residues. The V and J ends lost 10 bases and 6 bases, in that order; junction bases with no gene match: 14. Germline V lookup: CDR1 SEHNR, CDR2 FQNEAQ (reference sequence). CDR3 nucleotides: TGTGCCATCCCAAGTTCGGACAGGGTAGGCGAGCAGTACTTC. Residues: CAIPSSDRVGEQYF.

The chain carries TRBV27 and TRBJ2-1; 9 nucleotides match TRBD2. Germline V gene lookup returns CDR1 MNHEY and CDR2 SMNVEV (reference sequence). The CDR3 length is 16 residues. V lost 6 bases, J lost 8 bases, and 14 bases stayed unmatched. CDR3 in amino acids: CASSPLGGRARHEQFF. CDR3 bases: TGTGCCAGCAGCCCACTAGGCGGGAGGGCCCGTCATGAGCAGTTCTTC.

The chain couples TRBV18 to TRBJ1-3; D ambiguous. V was pared by 0 bases and J by 5 bases, with 14 bases between. The CDR3 is 16 amino acids. Germline V gives CDR1 KGHSH, CDR2 LQKENI. The CDR3 DNA reads TGTGCCAGCTCACCACCTGGGTCTTTAGTAAGAAACACCATATATTTT. Protein product: CASSPPGSLVRNTIYF.

The V gene is TRBV7-9, the J gene TRBJ2-7; D possibly uses TRBD1 or TRBD2 (5 bases each). The CDR3 length is 15 residues. Germline V CDR1 and CDR2: SEHNR, FQNEAQ (reference sequence). The V and J ends lost 5 bases and 2 bases respectively, with 16 bases between them. DNA for the CDR3: TGTGCCAGCAGCGCATCCCTCGGGACCACCTACGAGCAGTACTTC. It translates to CASSASLGTTYEQYF.

The V call is TRBV5-4, the J call TRBJ2-1, with 13 bases matching TRBD2. The CDR3 covers 15 residues. The V gene's germline CDR1 is SGHNT and CDR2 YYREEE (reference sequence). Germline trimming cut 3 bases from V and 8 bases from J; bases unmatched to any gene: 5. In DNA form, the CDR3 reads TGTGCCAGCAGCTCCGGGACTAGCGGGAAATATGAGCAGTTCTTC. This encodes CASSSGTSGKYEQFF.